These T cell receptor beta chains were read from a single sample in a study of T cell responses to AZD1222 COVID-19 vaccine. Assay used: immunoSEQ multiplex PCR; TCRdb lists only in-frame clones, some missing. The repertoire holds 150,000 to 200,000 clones, with approximately 94% as singletons. The specimen was peripheral blood, collected on day 0 of AZD1222 vaccination. These receptors all come from an adult in good health. The CDR3 runs from the conserved cysteine through the conserved F or W. The D gene is left open where the match is weak. Expanded clones are given a class, and other clones once, few, many or no size at all.

v_call: TRBV11-1
j_call: TRBJ1-1
clone_size: .
d_call: .
cdr3_nt: TGTGCCAGCAGCTTAGTGGGCAGAACCATGAACACTGAAGCTTTCTTT
cdr3_aa: CASSLVGRTMNTEAFF

v_call: TRBV11-3
j_call: TRBJ1-1
clone_size: .
d_call: .
cdr3_nt: TGTGCCAGCAGCTTAGAAAGGGTGAGGACTGAAGCTTTCTTT
cdr3_aa: CASSLERVRTEAFF

v_call: TRBV7-9
j_call: TRBJ2-1
clone_size: .
d_call: .
cdr3_nt: TGTGCCAGCAGCCCACTCGCGGGCACGGGCTCCTACAATGAGCAGTTCTTC
cdr3_aa: CASSPLAGTGSYNEQFF

v_call: TRBV18
j_call: TRBJ2-1
clone_size: .
d_call: .
cdr3_nt: TGTGCCAGCTCACCAGGGCCGGACGGATACAATGAGCAGTTCTTC
cdr3_aa: CASSPGPDGYNEQFF

v_call: TRBV28
j_call: TRBJ2-1
clone_size: .
d_call: TRBD2
cdr3_nt: TGTGCCAGCAACCCCTTGACTAGCGGGAGGGCCGTGTACAATGAGCAGTTCTTC
cdr3_aa: CASNPLTSGRAVYNEQFF

v_call: TRBV10-3
j_call: TRBJ1-1
clone_size: .
d_call: TRBD1
cdr3_nt: TGTGCCTTAAGACAGGGTCAGGGGACTGAAGCTTTCTTT
cdr3_aa: CALRQGQGTEAFF

v_call: TRBV28
j_call: TRBJ1-5
clone_size: .
d_call: TRBD1
cdr3_nt: TGTGCCAGCAGTCCCCACACGACAGGGGACAATCAGCCCCAGCATTTT
cdr3_aa: CASSPHTTGDNQPQHF

v_call: TRBV13
j_call: TRBJ1-2
clone_size: once
d_call: TRBD1
cdr3_nt: TGTGCCAGCAGCTTACGCACCCCTGGACAGGGGACGCATGGCTACACCTTC
cdr3_aa: CASSLRTPGQGTHGYTF

v_call: TRBV18
j_call: TRBJ1-2
clone_size: .
d_call: TRBD1
cdr3_nt: TGTGCCAGCTCACCAGCAGGGGGGTATGGCTACACCTTC
cdr3_aa: CASSPAGGYGYTF

v_call: TRBV4-1
j_call: TRBJ1-5
clone_size: .
d_call: .
cdr3_nt: TGCGCCAGCAGCCAAACCCAGAGGTCAGTCGGACAGCCCCAGCATTTT
cdr3_aa: CASSQTQRSVGQPQHF

v_call: TRBV6-5
j_call: TRBJ1-5
clone_size: .
d_call: TRBD1
cdr3_nt: TGTGCCAGCTGGCAGGGGGCTAGTCAGCCCCAGCATTTT
cdr3_aa: CASWQGASQPQHF

v_call: TRBV5-6
j_call: TRBJ2-7
clone_size: .
d_call: TRBD2
cdr3_nt: TGTGCCAGCAGCTTCCGCGGGACTAGCGGGAGTTACGAGCAGTACTTC
cdr3_aa: CASSFRGTSGSYEQYF

v_call: TRBV5-1
j_call: TRBJ2-2
clone_size: .
d_call: .
cdr3_nt: TGCGCCAGCGGCCTTCAAAGGGGGGCGAACACCGGGGAGCTGTTTTTT
cdr3_aa: CASGLQRGANTGELFF

v_call: TRBV27
j_call: TRBJ2-7
clone_size: .
d_call: .
cdr3_nt: TGTGCCAGCAGTTCTTCAGGACCGCTCTACGAGCAGTACTTC
cdr3_aa: CASSSSGPLYEQYF

v_call: TRBV6-1
j_call: TRBJ1-2
clone_size: .
d_call: .
cdr3_nt: TGTGCCAGCAGTGAGGAGGGCCGCTATGGCTACACCTTC
cdr3_aa: CASSEEGRYGYTF

v_call: TRBV4-1
j_call: TRBJ1-5
clone_size: .
d_call: .
cdr3_nt: TGCGCCAGCAGCCAACTATCCAGGGGCAATCAGCCCCAGCATTTT
cdr3_aa: CASSQLSRGNQPQHF

v_call: TRBV4-2
j_call: TRBJ2-1
clone_size: .
d_call: .
cdr3_nt: TGTGCCAGCAGCCAAGAGGGCAGCGAGCAGTTCTTC
cdr3_aa: CASSQEGSEQFF

v_call: TRBV28
j_call: TRBJ1-1
clone_size: .
d_call: .
cdr3_nt: TGTGCCAGCAGTCGGGGGGACACTGAAGCTTTCTTT
cdr3_aa: CASSRGDTEAFF

v_call: TRBV5-8
j_call: TRBJ2-7
clone_size: .
d_call: .
cdr3_nt: TGTGCCAGCAGCTCGACTGCCAGCTCCTACGAGCAGTACTTC
cdr3_aa: CASSSTASSYEQYF

v_call: TRBV4-1
j_call: TRBJ2-2
clone_size: few
d_call: TRBD2
cdr3_nt: TGCGCCAGCAGCGAGCAGCCAGTCACCCTGTTCAGGACTAGCGGAAACACCGGGGAGCTGTTTTTT
cdr3_aa: CASSEQPVTLFRTSGNTGELFF

v_call: TRBV19
j_call: TRBJ1-6
clone_size: .
d_call: TRBD1
cdr3_nt: TGTGCCAGTAGATTACAGGGGGGAAATAATAATTCACCCCTCCACTTT
cdr3_aa: CASRLQGGNNNSPLHF

v_call: TRBV19
j_call: TRBJ1-5
clone_size: .
d_call: .
cdr3_nt: TGTGCCAGTAGTATTCGGGCGGACTTCCAATATAGCAATCAGCCCCAGCATTTT
cdr3_aa: CASSIRADFQYSNQPQHF

v_call: TRBV3-1/TRBV3-2
j_call: TRBJ2-3
clone_size: .
d_call: .
cdr3_nt: TGTGCCAGCAGCCAAGAAGAGGCCATATGGCCCCAAAGCACAGATACGCAGTATTTT
cdr3_aa: CASSQEEAIWPQSTDTQYF

v_call: TRBV19
j_call: TRBJ1-4
clone_size: .
d_call: .
cdr3_nt: TGTGCCAGTATGACCGTCGGGGGGCGTAATGAAAAACTGTTTTTT
cdr3_aa: CASMTVGGRNEKLFF

v_call: TRBV5-1
j_call: TRBJ1-2
clone_size: .
d_call: .
cdr3_nt: TGCGCCAGCAGCTTGGGGCAGGGCTACGATGGCTACACCTTC
cdr3_aa: CASSLGQGYDGYTF

v_call: TRBV21-1
j_call: TRBJ1-5
clone_size: .
d_call: .
cdr3_nt: TGTGCCAGCAGCAAGAAGGTGGATCAGCCCCAGCATTTT
cdr3_aa: CASSKKVDQPQHF

v_call: TRBV27
j_call: TRBJ2-3
clone_size: .
d_call: TRBD2
cdr3_nt: TGTGCCAGCAGCTCCCTGGGACTAGCGGGGCGGGTAAGCACAGATACGCAGTATTTT
cdr3_aa: CASSSLGLAGRVSTDTQYF

v_call: TRBV3-1/TRBV3-2
j_call: TRBJ2-7
clone_size: .
d_call: TRBD2
cdr3_nt: TGTGCCAGCAGCCAGGAAGGACTAGCGGGATACTACGAGCAGTACTTC
cdr3_aa: CASSQEGLAGYYEQYF

v_call: TRBV6-2/TRBV6-3
j_call: TRBJ2-2
clone_size: once
d_call: .
cdr3_nt: TGTGCCAGCAGTTACCCGGACCCCGGGGAGCTGTTTTTT
cdr3_aa: CASSYPDPGELFF

v_call: TRBV6-5
j_call: TRBJ2-2
clone_size: .
d_call: .
cdr3_nt: TGTGCCAGCAGGGGGCCAAAGAACGGGGAGCTGTTTTTT
cdr3_aa: CASRGPKNGELFF

v_call: TRBV5-6
j_call: TRBJ2-7
clone_size: .
d_call: .
cdr3_nt: TGTGCCAGCACCGCCGACAGGTACGAGCAGTACTTC
cdr3_aa: CASTADRYEQYF

v_call: TRBV12-3/TRBV12-4
j_call: TRBJ1-6
clone_size: once
d_call: .
cdr3_nt: TGTGCCAGCAGACTACAGGGCCCCTCACCCCTCCACTTT
cdr3_aa: CASRLQGPSPLHF

v_call: TRBV12-3/TRBV12-4
j_call: TRBJ1-3
clone_size: .
d_call: .
cdr3_nt: TGTGCCAGCAGTGTTGTTGGAAACACCATATATTTT
cdr3_aa: CASSVVGNTIYF

v_call: TRBV10-3
j_call: TRBJ1-2
clone_size: .
d_call: .
cdr3_nt: TGTGCCATCAGTGGGCAGCACAACTATGGCTACACCTTC
cdr3_aa: CAISGQHNYGYTF

v_call: TRBV15
j_call: TRBJ1-3
clone_size: .
d_call: .
cdr3_nt: TGTGCCACCAGCAGAGAAACCTTACGCTCTGGAAACACCATATATTTT
cdr3_aa: CATSRETLRSGNTIYF

v_call: TRBV19
j_call: TRBJ1-2
clone_size: .
d_call: TRBD1
cdr3_nt: TGTGCCAGTAGTCGGACAGGGGACTATGGCTACACCTTC
cdr3_aa: CASSRTGDYGYTF

v_call: TRBV12-5
j_call: TRBJ1-5
clone_size: few
d_call: .
cdr3_nt: TGTGCTAGTGGTTTGGTAGAAGGTCAGGTTATCAATCAGCCCCAGCATTTT
cdr3_aa: CASGLVEGQVINQPQHF

v_call: TRBV6-4
j_call: TRBJ2-2
clone_size: .
d_call: .
cdr3_nt: TGTGCCAGCAGCCACACGAACACCGGGGAGCTGTTTTTT
cdr3_aa: CASSHTNTGELFF

v_call: TRBV3-1/TRBV3-2
j_call: TRBJ1-1
clone_size: .
d_call: TRBD1
cdr3_nt: TGTGCCAGCAGCCCATCGACAGGGGGGGTGACTGAAGCTTTCTTT
cdr3_aa: CASSPSTGGVTEAFF

v_call: TRBV10-1
j_call: TRBJ2-1
clone_size: .
d_call: .
cdr3_nt: TGCGCCAGCAGTGGCCAGTCCCATCAACGGGGGCAGTTCTTC
cdr3_aa: CASSGQSHQRGQFF

v_call: TRBV27
j_call: TRBJ2-3
clone_size: once
d_call: .
cdr3_nt: TGTGCCAGCAGTGGCAGCACAGATACGCAGTATTTT
cdr3_aa: CASSGSTDTQYF

v_call: TRBV2
j_call: TRBJ1-4
clone_size: .
d_call: TRBD1
cdr3_nt: TGTGCCAGTTCTCGGACAGGAGGTAACGAAAAACTGTTTTTT
cdr3_aa: CASSRTGGNEKLFF

v_call: TRBV9
j_call: TRBJ1-4
clone_size: .
d_call: .
cdr3_nt: TGTGCCAGCAGCGTAGATGCAACTAATGAAAAACTGTTTTTT
cdr3_aa: CASSVDATNEKLFF

v_call: TRBV4-1
j_call: TRBJ1-2
clone_size: .
d_call: .
cdr3_nt: TGCGCCAGCAGAACCCCGGGCCAGGGTCCTAGCTTAAATGGCTACACCTTC
cdr3_aa: CASRTPGQGPSLNGYTF

v_call: TRBV12-5
j_call: TRBJ2-1
clone_size: .
d_call: .
cdr3_nt: TGTGCTAGTGCCCTCGGGGGAGGTAGCGTGGGGCAGTTCTTC
cdr3_aa: CASALGGGSVGQFF

v_call: TRBV4-1
j_call: TRBJ1-1
clone_size: .
d_call: .
cdr3_nt: TGCGCCAGCAGCCAAGGCCGGGCAGCTTTCTTT
cdr3_aa: CASSQGRAAFF

v_call: TRBV10-3
j_call: TRBJ2-2
clone_size: .
d_call: TRBD1
cdr3_nt: TGTGCCATCAGAGGGACAGGGGGAACCACCGGGGAGCTGTTTTTT
cdr3_aa: CAIRGTGGTTGELFF

v_call: TRBV5-1
j_call: TRBJ1-1
clone_size: .
d_call: .
cdr3_nt: TGCGCCAGCAGCTTGGTCTTCGGACTAATGAACACTGAAGCTTTCTTT
cdr3_aa: CASSLVFGLMNTEAFF

v_call: TRBV30
j_call: TRBJ1-3
clone_size: .
d_call: .
cdr3_nt: TGTGCCTGGAGTGTAGGTAGTTTCACCATATATTTT
cdr3_aa: CAWSVGSFTIYF

v_call: TRBV5-1
j_call: TRBJ2-2
clone_size: .
d_call: TRBD1
cdr3_nt: TGCGCCAGCAGCTTGGACAGGGGATACACCGGGGAGCTGTTTTTT
cdr3_aa: CASSLDRGYTGELFF

v_call: TRBV5-4
j_call: TRBJ1-3
clone_size: .
d_call: TRBD1
cdr3_nt: TGTGCCAGCAGTATTAAGGGGGCGAGGGAGGTAAACACCATATATTTT
cdr3_aa: CASSIKGAREVNTIYF

v_call: TRBV7-9
j_call: TRBJ1-1
clone_size: .
d_call: .
cdr3_nt: TGTGCCAGCAGCTTAGAGGGGCAGTCTGAAGCTTTCTTT
cdr3_aa: CASSLEGQSEAFF

v_call: TRBV12-3/TRBV12-4
j_call: TRBJ1-5
clone_size: .
d_call: .
cdr3_nt: TGTGCCAGCCGGGGTGGCAATCAGCCCCAGCATTTT
cdr3_aa: CASRGGNQPQHF

v_call: TRBV11-2
j_call: TRBJ1-1
clone_size: .
d_call: .
cdr3_nt: TGTGCCAGCAGCTTTGGGATCTTTGAAGCTTTCTTT
cdr3_aa: CASSFGIFEAFF

v_call: TRBV7-9
j_call: TRBJ1-1
clone_size: once
d_call: .
cdr3_nt: TGTGCCAGCAGGCCTCCAATGAACACTGAAGCTTTCTTT
cdr3_aa: CASRPPMNTEAFF